This T cell receptor (beta chain) was sequenced for a study of molecular identifiers for immune sequencing clone quantification. About the research overall: Replicate RNA from roughly 21,000 or 96,000 naive CD8 T cells formed five aliquots; four were sequenced.

Naive CD8 T cells were picked out by sorting for CD8+CD4-CCR7+CD45RA+. Bulk TCR library preparation followed previously described methods with listed TCR primers. MiXCR, applied by TCRdb to the PCR reads, yields one record per CDR3 protein. The table lists tens of thousands of distinct CDR3 sequences, around a fifth of them singletons. Study-level findings and limits: Whereas naive cells kept under 1% of molecules in clones above 20 RNA copies, such clones held over 97% in effectors.

This clonotype has a count of ten or more. The antigen is undetermined. This CDR3 has 14 residues. With 0 bases removed from V and 3 bases from J, the gap between germline ends came to 8 bases. Germline V lookup: CDR1 LGHNA, CDR2 YSLEER. V gene TRBV4-3 combines with J gene TRBJ2-5; D is unclear. What was sequenced was naive CD8+ T cells from blood, with Jurkat cell RNA spiked in. Described subset: FACS-sorted CD8+CD4-CCR7+CD45RA+ naive T cells. This clonotype was sampled from a human donor in good health. Some libraries in this study had Jurkat cell RNA spiked in. CDR3 DNA sequence: TGCGCCAGCAGCCAAGATCGCGCAGAAGAGACCCAGTACTTC. This sequence encodes CASSQDRAEETQYF.